The subject of this entry is one T cell receptor (beta chain). This clone occurred a few times. It has no known antigen specificity. Per-base quality was not reported, and no clone a single base away is much larger than it. This record comes from a study of OX40 agonist ivuxolimab in advanced cancers. Regarding the complete study: The costimulatory receptor OX40 (CD134) was targeted by ivuxolimab, a fully human IgG2 agonistic monoclonal antibody. Intravenous ivuxolimab was administered to patients every 2 weeks at six dose levels: 0.01, 0.1, 0.3, 1.5, 3 and 10 mg/kg. Of the approximately 53 patients in dose escalation, some 20 had hepatocellular carcinoma, about 15 had melanoma, 9 had renal cell carcinoma and 9 had head and neck cancer. The dose-escalation cohort was around 83% male with a mean age of about 65 years, ranging from about 23 to 85. Prior anti-PD-1, anti-PD-L1 or anti-CTLA-4 therapy was permitted, and 40% to 50% of dose-escalation patients had received checkpoint inhibitors. Partial responses were achieved by three dose-escalation patients, of whom one had hepatocellular carcinoma and two had cutaneous melanoma. Peripheral TCRbeta sequencing was intended to test whether TCR sequence diversity was altered and clonal T-cell expansion was caused by ivuxolimab. The paper describes the monotherapy dose-escalation part (N ≈ 49 patients) of the phase I trial of ivuxolimab.

Genomic DNA was extracted from sorted cells for sequencing of the TCRbeta CDR3 region. TCRbeta CDR3 regions were sequenced using the immunoSEQ Assay. In its TCRdb copy, this immuneACCESS table keeps in-frame sequences only and misses some clones. Where compared with another copy, unresolved V genes explain less than half of these, and the others have no known cause. The sample table holds 97,000 or so clones, of which around 89% were seen once. About 0.16% of the sample is in the top ten clones. Trimming removed 4 bases from V and 5 bases from J; the gene matches leave 34 bases unexplained. The CDR3 runs 23 residues from the cysteine to the phenylalanine. The retained sequence is limited to the CDR3, 69 bases, with the frame set at the first base. According to the germline V gene, CDR1 reads SGHRS and CDR2 reads YFSETQ. What the study reported, not specific to this receptor: In the 0.1-3.0 mg/kg groups, partial responders were among the patients with the lowest normalized peripheral clonal expansion, particularly in CD8+ T cells. Clonal expansion of both CD4+ and CD8+ blood T cells was observed from baseline to week 6 at doses 0.1 to 3.0 mg/kg. Low levels of normalized T-cell clonal expansion were also shown by some nonresponding patients. After ivuxolimab, CD8+ T cells had more expanded clones than CD4+ T cells on average. Antigen specificity was not determined for the clonally expanded peripheral T cells.

The trial excluded patients who had a history of autoimmune disease or were on systemic immunosuppression. Peripheral blood for TCR sequencing was drawn from every dose cohort at baseline, at cycle 4 day 1 and at cycle 7 day 1. The samples were drawn from a first-in-human, open-label, multicenter phase I dose-escalation trial of ivuxolimab. Adults with locally advanced or metastatic head and neck squamous cell, hepatocellular, melanoma or renal cell carcinoma were enrolled in the trial. Before TCR sequencing, CD4+ T cells and CD8+ T cells were sorted from peripheral blood as separate populations. The chain couples TRBV5-1 to TRBJ2-5; TRBD2 matches 8 bases in the middle. This receptor was taken from an adult with an advanced solid tumor such as melanoma, head and neck, liver or kidney cancer. Sequenced material: CD4+ or CD8+ T cells sorted from blood, taken in a trial of the OX40 agonist ivuxolimab. The DNA sequence follows: TGCGCCAGCAGCCCCTACGGGTCGTGGAAGTCGGGGGGACTAGGGCGCGGGCCTGAGACCCAGTACTTC. Translated, it reads CASSPYGSWKSGGLGRGPETQYF.